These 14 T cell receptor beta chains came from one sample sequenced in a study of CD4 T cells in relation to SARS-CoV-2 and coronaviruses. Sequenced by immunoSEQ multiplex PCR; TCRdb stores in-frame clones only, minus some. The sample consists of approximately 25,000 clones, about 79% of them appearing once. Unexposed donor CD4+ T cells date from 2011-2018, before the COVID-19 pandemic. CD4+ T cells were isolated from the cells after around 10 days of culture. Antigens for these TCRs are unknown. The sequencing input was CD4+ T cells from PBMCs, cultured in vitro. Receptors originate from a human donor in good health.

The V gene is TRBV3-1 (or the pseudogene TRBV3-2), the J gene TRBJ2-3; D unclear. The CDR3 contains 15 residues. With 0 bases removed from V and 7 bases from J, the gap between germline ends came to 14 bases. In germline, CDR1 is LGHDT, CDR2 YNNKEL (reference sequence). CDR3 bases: TGTGCCAGCAGCCAAGATGTAATGACAAGGAATACGCAGTATTTT. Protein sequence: CASSQDVMTRNTQYF.

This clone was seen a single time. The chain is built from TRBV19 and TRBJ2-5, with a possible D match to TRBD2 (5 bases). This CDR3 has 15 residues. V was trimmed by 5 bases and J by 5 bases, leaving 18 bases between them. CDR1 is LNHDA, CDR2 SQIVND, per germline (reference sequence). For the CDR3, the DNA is TGTGCCAGTAGTCCCAACGCCCTATCGGGGGAGACCCAGTACTTC. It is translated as CASSPNALSGETQYF.

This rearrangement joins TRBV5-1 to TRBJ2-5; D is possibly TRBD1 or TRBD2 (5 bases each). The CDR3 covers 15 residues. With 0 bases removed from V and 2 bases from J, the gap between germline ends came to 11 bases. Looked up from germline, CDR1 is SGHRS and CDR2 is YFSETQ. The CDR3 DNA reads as TGCGCCAGCAGCTTGGTGGGGGTGCAACAAGAGACCCAGTACTTC. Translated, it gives CASSLVGVQQETQYF. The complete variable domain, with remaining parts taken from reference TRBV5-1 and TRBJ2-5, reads KAGVTQTPRYLIKTRGQQVTLSCSPISGHRSVSWYQQTPGQGLQFLFEYFSETQRNKGNFPGRFSGRQFSNSRSEMNVSTLELGDSALYLCASSLVGVQQETQYFGPGTRLLVL.

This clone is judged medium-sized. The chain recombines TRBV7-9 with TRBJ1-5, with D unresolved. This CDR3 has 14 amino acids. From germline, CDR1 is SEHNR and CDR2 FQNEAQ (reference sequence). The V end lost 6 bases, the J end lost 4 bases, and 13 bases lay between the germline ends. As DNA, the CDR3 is TGTGCCAGCAGTGAAAATGGGGTAAATCAGCCCCAGCATTTT. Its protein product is CASSENGVNQPQHF.

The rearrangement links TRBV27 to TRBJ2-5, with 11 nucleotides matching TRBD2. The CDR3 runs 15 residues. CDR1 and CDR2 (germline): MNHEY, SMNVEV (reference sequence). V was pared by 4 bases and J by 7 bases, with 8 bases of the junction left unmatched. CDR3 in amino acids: CASSSPSGGSGTQYF. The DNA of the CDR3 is TGTGCCAGCAGTTCCCCTAGCGGGGGGTCAGGGACCCAGTACTTC.

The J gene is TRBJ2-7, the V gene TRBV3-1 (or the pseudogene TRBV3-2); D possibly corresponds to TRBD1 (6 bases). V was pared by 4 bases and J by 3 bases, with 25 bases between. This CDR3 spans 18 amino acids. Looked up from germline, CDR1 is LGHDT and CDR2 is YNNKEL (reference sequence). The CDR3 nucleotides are TGTGCCAGCAGCCCTTTAACTGGGGTGGGCAGGGGTTTCTACGAGCAGTACTTC. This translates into CASSPLTGVGRGFYEQYF.

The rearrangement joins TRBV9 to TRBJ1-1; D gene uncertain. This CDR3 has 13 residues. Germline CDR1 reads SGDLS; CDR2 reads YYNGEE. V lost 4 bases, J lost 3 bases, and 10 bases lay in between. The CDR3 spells CASSPLLDTEAFF. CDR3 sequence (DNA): TGTGCCAGCAGCCCCCTTCTGGACACTGAAGCTTTCTTT.

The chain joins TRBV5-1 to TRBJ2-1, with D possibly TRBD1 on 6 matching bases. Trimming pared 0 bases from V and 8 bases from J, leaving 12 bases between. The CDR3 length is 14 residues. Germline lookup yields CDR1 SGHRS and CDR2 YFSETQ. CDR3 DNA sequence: TGCGCCAGCAGCTTGGCCGTGGGGGCCGATGAGCAGTTCTTC. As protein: CASSLAVGADEQFF.

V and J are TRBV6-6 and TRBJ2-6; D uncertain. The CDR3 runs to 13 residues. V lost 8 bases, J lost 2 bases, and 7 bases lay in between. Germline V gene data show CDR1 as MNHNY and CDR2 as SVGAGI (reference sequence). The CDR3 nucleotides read TGTGCCAGCTCTTCCCCTGGGGCCAACGTCCTGACTTTC. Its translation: CASSSPGANVLTF.

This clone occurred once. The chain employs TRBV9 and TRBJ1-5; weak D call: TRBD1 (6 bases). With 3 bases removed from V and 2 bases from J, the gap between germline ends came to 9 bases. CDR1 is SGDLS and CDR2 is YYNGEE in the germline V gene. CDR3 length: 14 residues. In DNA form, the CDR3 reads TGTGCCAGCAGCGGGGGGGCGGGCAATCAGCCCCAGCATTTT. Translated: CASSGGAGNQPQHF.

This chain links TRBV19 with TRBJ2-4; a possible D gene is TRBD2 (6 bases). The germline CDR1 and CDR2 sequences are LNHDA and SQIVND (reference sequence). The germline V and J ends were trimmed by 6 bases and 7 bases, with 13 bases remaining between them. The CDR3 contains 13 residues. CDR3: CASRRDSRNIQYF. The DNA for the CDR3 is TGTGCCAGTAGGCGGGACTCAAGGAACATTCAGTACTTC.

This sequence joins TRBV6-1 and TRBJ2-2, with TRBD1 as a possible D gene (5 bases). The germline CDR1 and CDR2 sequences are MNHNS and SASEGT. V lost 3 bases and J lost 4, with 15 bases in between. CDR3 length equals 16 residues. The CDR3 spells CASSEPLGRGTGELFF. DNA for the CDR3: TGTGCCAGCAGTGAGCCCCTAGGTAGGGGCACCGGGGAGCTGTTTTTT.

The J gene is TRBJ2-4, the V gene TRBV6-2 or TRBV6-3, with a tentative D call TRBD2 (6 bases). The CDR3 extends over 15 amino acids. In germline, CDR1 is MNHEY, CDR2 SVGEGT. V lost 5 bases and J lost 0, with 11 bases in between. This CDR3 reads CASSRGREAKNIQYF. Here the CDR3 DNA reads TGTGCCAGCAGTCGAGGGCGGGAAGCCAAAAACATTCAGTACTTC.

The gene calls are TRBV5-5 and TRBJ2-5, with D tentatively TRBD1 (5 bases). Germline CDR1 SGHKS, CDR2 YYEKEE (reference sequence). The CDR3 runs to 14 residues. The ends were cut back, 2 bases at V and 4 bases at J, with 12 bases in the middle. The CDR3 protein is CASSFQGWGETQYF. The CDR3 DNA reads TGTGCCAGCAGCTTCCAGGGATGGGGAGAGACCCAGTACTTC.